This TCR beta chain was captured by sequencing in a study of T cells in Graves' hyperthyroidism and ophthalmopathy. Regions amplified from RNA transcripts were the TCR beta CDR3 regions. An initial round of RT-PCR targeting the TCR CDR3 relied on the HTBI primer set. TCRdb reprocessed the multiplex PCR reads with MiXCR, giving one entry per CDR3 protein. The sample lists about 300,000 distinct CDR3 sequences; less than 30% were seen once. These patients, aged 18 to 65, had recently diagnosed hyperthyroidism lasting under 2 months. For the diagnoses, clinical symptoms, serum thyroxine and TRAb, thyroid ultrasound and orbital computed tomography were used. This sample holds PBMCs from 10 ml fresh peripheral blood. Trimming took off 5 bases at V and 4 bases at J, with 15 bases between the two ends. The length of the CDR3 is 15 residues. In germline, CDR1 is MDHEN, CDR2 SYDVKM. This clonotype was recorded many times.

Material: blood. The chain combines TRBV28 with TRBJ1-5; D call uncertain. This sequence was found in a man aged 35 to 55 with Graves' hyperthyroidism that later progressed to Graves' ophthalmopathy. In DNA, the CDR3 is TGTGCCAGCAGTGCCGCGGGTATGGGGAATCAGCCCCAGCATTTT. Amino acids: CASSAAGMGNQPQHF.